Presented here are 8 T cell receptor beta chains from one specimen sequenced in a study of T cell responses to AZD1222 COVID-19 vaccine. Sequenced by immunoSEQ multiplex PCR; TCRdb stores in-frame clones only, minus some. This sample yields about 140,000 clones, of which roughly 89% are seen a single time; approximately 4.7% belongs to the top ten. The source was peripheral blood, collected on day 0 of AZD1222 vaccination. The receptor source for this set is an adult in good health.

The chain is built from TRBV2 and TRBJ1-2; 8 nucleotides line up with TRBD1. Germline V gives CDR1 SNHLY, CDR2 FYNNEI. CDR3 length equals 16 residues. V dropped 8 bases and J dropped 4; count of bases not matched to a gene: 15. Written as DNA, the CDR3 is TGTGCCAGCCTCCTCGCGGGGGCAGGGGGCGGCTATGGCTACACCTTC. Protein product: CASLLAGAGGGYGYTF.

This chain joins TRBV19 and TRBJ1-2; D uncertain. Deletions cut 3 bases from V and 8 bases from J, with 7 bases between. This CDR3 is 11 amino acids long. CDR1 is LNHDA and CDR2 is SQIVND in the germline V gene (reference sequence). The CDR3 spells CASSIRGGYTF. The CDR3 coding sequence is TGTGCCAGTAGTATCAGAGGCGGCTACACCTTC.

This clone was counted between two and nine times. The chain has TRBV5-1 and TRBJ2-7; tentatively, D is TRBD1 (6 bases). The CDR3 runs 15 residues. Germline CDR1 is SGHRS and CDR2 is YFSETQ. V was pared by 4 bases and J by 2 bases, with 16 bases between. The CDR3 bases are TGCGCCAGCAGCCATTCGACAGGCCCCACCTACGAGCAGTACTTC. It codes for CASSHSTGPTYEQYF.

The table lists this clone with a few counts. The chain carries TRBV5-1 and TRBJ2-1; 11 bases line up with TRBD2. CDR1 is SGHRS and CDR2 is YFSETQ in the germline V gene. V was pared by 0 bases and J by 4 bases, with 12 bases of the junction left unmatched. The CDR3 is 19 amino acids. CDR3 residues: CASSLGTSGLMPWYNEQFF. The CDR3 region has the DNA TGCGCCAGCAGCTTGGGGACTAGCGGGCTAATGCCGTGGTACAATGAGCAGTTCTTC.

The chain recombines TRBV27 with TRBJ1-1, with D hard to call. Germline CDR1 and CDR2: MNHEY and SMNVEV (reference sequence). CDR3 length: 16 amino acids. V lost 0 bases and J lost 1, with 12 bases in between. The CDR3 nucleotides are TGTGCCAGCAGTTTATCCGACGGGAGAAAGAACACTGAAGCTTTCTTT. It is translated as CASSLSDGRKNTEAFF.

The chain is built from TRBV24-1 and TRBJ2-3; 9 bases match TRBD2. The germline V gene encodes CDR1 KGHDR and CDR2 SFDVKD. The CDR3 spans 15 residues. J lost 4 bases, V lost 5 bases, and 6 bases had no gene match. CDR3 amino acids: CATSVVAGDSDTQYF. Here the CDR3 DNA reads TGTGCCACCAGTGTGGTAGCGGGAGACTCAGATACGCAGTATTTT.

This chain joins TRBV5-4 and TRBJ2-3, with 7 bases fitting TRBD2. V was clipped by 0 bases and J by 1 base; unmatched bases: 5. The CDR3 consists of 16 residues. Germline loops: CDR1 SGHNT, CDR2 YYREEE (reference sequence). In DNA form, the CDR3 reads TGTGCCAGCAGCTTGGCCTATCGGGAGGGCACAGATACGCAGTATTTT. Translation gives CASSLAYREGTDTQYF.

DNA of the CDR3: TGTGCCAGCAGTGCCAAATTATCCGGTGACAGGGCCTCCTACGAGCAGTACTTC. It codes for CASSAKLSGDRASYEQYF. The V and J genes are TRBV6-4 and TRBJ2-7; TRBD1 aligns across 7 bases. CDR1 and CDR2 (germline): MRHNA, SNTAGT. The CDR3 consists of 18 residues. Germline trimming cut 4 bases from V and 0 bases from J; bases unmatched to any gene: 15.